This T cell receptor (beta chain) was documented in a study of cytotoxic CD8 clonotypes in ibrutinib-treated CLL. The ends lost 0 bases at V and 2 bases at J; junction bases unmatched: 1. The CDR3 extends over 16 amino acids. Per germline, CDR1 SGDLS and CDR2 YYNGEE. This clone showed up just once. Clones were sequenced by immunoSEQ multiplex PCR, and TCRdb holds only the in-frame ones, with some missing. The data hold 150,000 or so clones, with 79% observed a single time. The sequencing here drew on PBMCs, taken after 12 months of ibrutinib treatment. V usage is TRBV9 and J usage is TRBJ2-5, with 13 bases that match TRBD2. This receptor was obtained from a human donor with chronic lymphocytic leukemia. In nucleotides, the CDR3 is TGTGCCAGCAGCGTAGGACTAGCGGGAGGTCAAGAGACCCAGTACTTC. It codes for CASSVGLAGGQETQYF.